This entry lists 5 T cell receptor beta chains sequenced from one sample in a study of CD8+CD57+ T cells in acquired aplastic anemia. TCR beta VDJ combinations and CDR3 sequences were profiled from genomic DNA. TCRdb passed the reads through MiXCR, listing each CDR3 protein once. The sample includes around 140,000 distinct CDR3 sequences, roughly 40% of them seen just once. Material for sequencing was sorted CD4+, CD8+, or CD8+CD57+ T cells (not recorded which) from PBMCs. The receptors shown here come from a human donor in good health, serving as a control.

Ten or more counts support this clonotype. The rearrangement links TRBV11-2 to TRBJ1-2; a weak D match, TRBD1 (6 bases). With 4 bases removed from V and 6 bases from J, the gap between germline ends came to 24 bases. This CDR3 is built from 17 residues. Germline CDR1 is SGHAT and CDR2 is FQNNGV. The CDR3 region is CASSSYPPGRGSHGYTF. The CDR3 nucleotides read TGTGCCAGCAGCTCGTACCCGCCGGGCAGGGGTTCCCATGGCTACACCTTC.

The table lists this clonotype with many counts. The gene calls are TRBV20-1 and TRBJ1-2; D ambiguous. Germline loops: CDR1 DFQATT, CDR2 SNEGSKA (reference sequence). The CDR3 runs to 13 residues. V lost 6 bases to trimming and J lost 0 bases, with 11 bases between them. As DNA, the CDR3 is TGCAGTGCCCCTGACACTTCTAACTATGGCTACACCTTC. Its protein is CSAPDTSNYGYTF.

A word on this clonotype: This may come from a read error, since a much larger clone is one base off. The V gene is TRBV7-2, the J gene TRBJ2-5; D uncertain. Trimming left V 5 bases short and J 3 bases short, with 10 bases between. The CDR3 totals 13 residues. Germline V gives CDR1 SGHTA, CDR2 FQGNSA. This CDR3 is CASSARIEETQYF. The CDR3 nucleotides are TGTGCCAGCAGCGCGCGGATAGAAGAGACCCAGTACTTC.

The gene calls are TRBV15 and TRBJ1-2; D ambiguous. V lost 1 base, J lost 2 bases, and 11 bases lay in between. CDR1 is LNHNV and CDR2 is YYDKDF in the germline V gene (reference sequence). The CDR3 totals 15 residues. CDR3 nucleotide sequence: TGTGCCACCAGCAGAGGAGCAGCGGGCAACTATGGCTACACCTTC. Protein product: CATSRGAAGNYGYTF.

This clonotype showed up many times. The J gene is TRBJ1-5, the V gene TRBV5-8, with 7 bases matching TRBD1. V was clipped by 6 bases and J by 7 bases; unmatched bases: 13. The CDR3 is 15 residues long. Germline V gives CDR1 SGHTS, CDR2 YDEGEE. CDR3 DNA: TGTGCCAGCAACCGGGACAGCTTCTCCATACAGCCCCAGCATTTT. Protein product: CASNRDSFSIQPQHF.